This is a list of T cell receptor beta chains from one sample in a study of blood T cell repertoires in COVID-19. Profiling relied on immunoSEQ multiplex PCR, and the TCRdb table lists in-frame clones only, not all of them. This sample has 30,000 to 40,000 clones; nearly 90% occur once, and the top ten carry 30% to 40%. Sequenced material: peripheral blood. Receptor source: a man aged 70 or older with active COVID-19. Both conserved end residues are part of each CDR3. Fields, in order: CDR3 length, clone size, J gene, D gene, V gene, CDR3 protein, CDR3 DNA. A D gene is named only where the DNA matches it firmly. Size values are once, few and many counts, or a class for expanded clones, and some rows have none.

length: 13; size: .; J: TRBJ2-3; D: .; V: TRBV19; CDR3: CASRLLTTDTQYF; DNA: TGTGCCAGTAGGCTTCTAACCACAGATACGCAGTATTTT
length: 17; size: .; J: TRBJ1-3; D: .; V: TRBV5-4; CDR3: CASTSSQGGLTGNTIYF; DNA: TGTGCCAGCACCAGTTCGCAGGGAGGGTTAACTGGAAACACCATATATTTT
length: 13; size: .; J: TRBJ1-2; D: TRBD1; V: TRBV6-5; CDR3: CASRRTGNYGYTF; DNA: TGTGCCAGCAGACGGACAGGGAACTATGGCTACACCTTC
length: 13; size: .; J: TRBJ1-1; D: .; V: TRBV5-3; CDR3: CARSLGGDAEAFF; DNA: TGTGCCAGAAGCTTAGGGGGAGACGCTGAAGCTTTCTTT
length: 15; size: .; J: TRBJ2-7; D: TRBD1; V: TRBV28; CDR3: CASRGGTGGAYEQYF; DNA: TGTGCCAGCAGAGGGGGGACAGGGGGAGCCTACGAGCAGTACTTC
length: 17; size: .; J: TRBJ2-4; D: .; V: TRBV19; CDR3: CASTDQPGHLAKNIQYF; DNA: TGTGCCAGTACCGACCAGCCTGGACACCTAGCCAAAAACATTCAGTACTTC
length: 14; size: once; J: TRBJ1-3; D: TRBD1; V: TRBV27; CDR3: CASTFRGLGNTIYF; DNA: TGTGCCAGCACCTTCAGGGGGCTAGGAAACACCATATATTTT
length: 16; size: .; J: TRBJ1-6; D: .; V: TRBV4-3; CDR3: CASSRDAAESNSPLHF; DNA: TGCGCCAGCAGCCGCGACGCGGCAGAAAGTAATTCACCCCTCCACTTT
length: 16; size: .; J: TRBJ2-3; D: .; V: TRBV7-9; CDR3: CASSLAHGGPGDTQYF; DNA: TGTGCCAGCAGCTTAGCGCATGGGGGCCCAGGAGATACGCAGTATTTT
length: 13; size: .; J: TRBJ2-7; D: .; V: TRBV18; CDR3: CASSWGGQNEQYF; DNA: TGTGCCAGCTCGTGGGGGGGGCAAAACGAGCAGTACTTC
length: 17; size: .; J: TRBJ1-6; D: .; V: TRBV19; CDR3: CASSHRETNDYNSPLHF; DNA: TGTGCCAGTAGCCACAGGGAAACCAACGACTATAATTCACCCCTCCACTTT
length: 15; size: .; J: TRBJ2-2; D: .; V: TRBV28; CDR3: CASTPPASSAGELFF; DNA: TGTGCCAGCACCCCACCCGCATCCTCAGCCGGGGAGCTGTTTTTT
length: 13; size: .; J: TRBJ1-1; D: TRBD1; V: TRBV19; CDR3: CASIGTGSQQAFF; DNA: TGTGCCAGTATTGGGACAGGGAGCCAGCAAGCTTTCTTT
length: 11; size: .; J: TRBJ2-7; D: .; V: TRBV20-1; CDR3: CSARTVQGLYF; DNA: TGCAGTGCTAGGACGGTCCAGGGATTGTACTTC
length: 15; size: .; J: TRBJ2-6; D: .; V: TRBV9; CDR3: CASRTTGTGANVLTF; DNA: TGTGCCAGCAGGACCACAGGAACTGGGGCCAACGTCCTGACTTTC
length: 13; size: .; J: TRBJ2-7; D: .; V: TRBV15; CDR3: CATSRDWRGEQYF; DNA: TGTGCCACCAGCAGAGATTGGAGGGGCGAGCAGTACTTC
length: 13; size: few; J: TRBJ2-1; D: .; V: TRBV4-1; CDR3: CASSKGLINEQFF; DNA: TGCGCCAGCAGCAAAGGACTTATCAATGAGCAGTTCTTC
length: 14; size: .; J: TRBJ1-5; D: .; V: TRBV5-6; CDR3: CASSFSSSNQPQHF; DNA: TGTGCCAGCAGCTTCTCTAGTAGCAATCAGCCCCAGCATTTT
length: 13; size: .; J: TRBJ1-2; D: .; V: TRBV9; CDR3: CASSEGEDYGYTF; DNA: TGTGCCAGCAGCGAAGGGGAAGACTATGGCTACACCTTC
length: 17; size: .; J: TRBJ2-3; D: TRBD1; V: TRBV5-1; CDR3: CASSPDPGQSLTDTQYF; DNA: TGCGCCAGCAGCCCTGACCCGGGACAGAGTCTCACAGATACGCAGTATTTT
length: 15; size: .; J: TRBJ1-1; D: .; V: TRBV7-2; CDR3: CASSRITGLNTEAFF; DNA: TGTGCCAGCAGCCGCATTACAGGGTTGAACACTGAAGCTTTCTTT
length: 16; size: .; J: TRBJ2-7; D: TRBD1; V: TRBV9; CDR3: CASSPSGTGVPYEQYF; DNA: TGTGCCAGCAGCCCGTCGGGGACAGGGGTCCCCTACGAGCAGTACTTC
length: 13; size: .; J: TRBJ2-3; D: .; V: TRBV7-3; CDR3: CASSSTSTDTQYF; DNA: TGTGCCAGCAGTTCAACTAGCACCGATACGCAGTATTTT
length: 13; size: .; J: TRBJ1-2; D: TRBD1; V: TRBV5-1; CDR3: CASSFGTGDGYTF; DNA: TGCGCCAGCAGCTTCGGGACAGGGGATGGCTACACCTTC
length: 15; size: .; J: TRBJ2-7; D: TRBD1; V: TRBV4-1; CDR3: CASSSPDRGRSEQYF; DNA: TGCGCCAGCAGCTCCCCCGACAGGGGAAGGAGCGAGCAGTACTTC
length: 15; size: .; J: TRBJ2-7; D: TRBD2; V: TRBV11-2; CDR3: CASSFTSGAAGEQYF; DNA: TGTGCCAGCAGCTTTACTAGCGGGGCTGCGGGCGAGCAGTACTTC
length: 16; size: .; J: TRBJ2-5; D: .; V: TRBV6-2/TRBV6-3; CDR3: CASSYVGHAAQETQYF; DNA: TGTGCCAGCAGTTACGTCGGACATGCAGCACAAGAGACCCAGTACTTC
length: 17; size: .; J: TRBJ2-1; D: TRBD2; V: TRBV5-4; CDR3: CASSLGGGRASYNEQFF; DNA: TGTGCCAGCAGCTTGGGTGGCGGGAGGGCCTCCTACAATGAGCAGTTCTTC
length: 14; size: .; J: TRBJ2-7; D: .; V: TRBV11-2; CDR3: CASSRNELYYEQYF; DNA: TGTGCCAGCAGCCGAAACGAACTTTACTACGAGCAGTACTTC
length: 16; size: .; J: TRBJ2-3; D: .; V: TRBV18; CDR3: CASSPPGGGRTDTQYF; DNA: TGTGCCAGCTCACCTCCAGGCGGGGGCCGCACAGATACGCAGTATTTT
length: 15; size: .; J: TRBJ1-4; D: .; V: TRBV7-2; CDR3: CASSLGSTTNEKLFF; DNA: TGTGCCAGCAGCTTGGGCAGTACAACTAATGAAAAACTGTTTTTT